Each of the 13 T cell receptor beta chains below was sequenced from the same sample in a study of blood T cells in healthy people across ages. A second PCR of 7 to 11 cycles used a sample-barcoded 5' primer and a J-beta primer mix. TCRdb called the 5' RACE reads again in MiXCR, with one record for every CDR3 protein. The sample yields roughly 1 million distinct CDR3 sequences, about 25% seen once. The same data also contributed to another study, on T cells of mothers and their children.

Sequencing input: blood. The origin of the receptors is a girl under 10 years old in good health.

This chain links TRBV7-9 with TRBJ2-7; D might be TRBD2 (6 bases). Looked up from germline, CDR1 is SEHNR and CDR2 is FQNEAQ (reference sequence). The germline V and J ends were trimmed by 5 bases and 0 bases, with 11 bases remaining between them. The CDR3 runs 14 residues. The CDR3, as DNA: TGTGCCAGCAGCCCCTCGACTAGCTCCTACGAGCAGTACTTC. This sequence encodes CASSPSTSSYEQYF.

This clonotype has only one observation. V usage is TRBV28 and J usage is TRBJ1-5, with D hard to call. Per germline, CDR1 MDHEN and CDR2 SYDVKM. The V and J ends lost 1 base and 4 bases respectively, with 8 bases between them. The CDR3 has 14 residues. DNA for the CDR3: TGTGCCAGCAGTTTATCGATAGCTAATCAGCCCCAGCATTTT. Amino acids: CASSLSIANQPQHF. Filled out from reference TRBV28 and TRBJ1-5, the complete variable domain reads DVKVTQSSRYLVKRTGEKVFLECVQDMDHENMFWYRQDPGLGLRLIYFSYDVKMKEKGDIPEGYSVSREKKERFSLILESASTNQTSMYLCASSLSIANQPQHFGDGTRLSIL.

This clonotype was found a few times. DNA of the CDR3: TGTGCCAGCAGCCCTTCTACTACAGTACCCATCGCCGAGCAGTACTTC. It translates to CASSPSTTVPIAEQYF. V gene TRBV5-5 combines with J gene TRBJ2-5, with unresolved D. The DNA end is a closer match to TRBJ2-7, so the J assignment may be wrong. CDR1 is SGHKS, CDR2 YYEKEE, per germline (reference sequence). This CDR3 has 16 residues.

The chain links TRBV12-3 or TRBV12-4 to TRBJ2-5; tentative D call: TRBD2 (7 bases). The CDR3 consists of 15 residues. Trimming left V 6 bases short and J 2 bases short, with 16 bases between. CDR3 sequence: CASSPNGGAQETQYF. CDR3 DNA: TGTGCCAGCAGCCCAAATGGGGGGGCGCAAGAGACCCAGTACTTC.

This clonotype was detected only a few times. The rearrangement joins TRBV7-2 to TRBJ2-5; 8 bases line up with TRBD2. The CDR3 is 12 residues long. With V trimmed by 5 bases and J by 11 bases, 7 bases remained unmatched. CDR1 is SGHTA and CDR2 is FQGNSA in the germline V gene. The CDR3 nucleotides are TGTGCCAGCAGCACCCGGGAGGGTAGTCAGTACTTC. Encoded protein: CASSTREGSQYF.

The CDR3 nucleotides read TGTGCCAGCAGCTCCCTCCTGACGAACACTGAAGCTTTCTTT. Translated: CASSSLLTNTEAFF. This sequence joins TRBV6-5 and TRBJ1-1; no reliable D call. Trimming stripped 6 bases from V and 1 base from J, with 12 bases between. The CDR3 is 14 amino acids. Germline CDR1 reads MNHEY; CDR2 reads SVGAGI.

About this clonotype itself: An end of the junction does not agree with germline; a read error may underlie this. This chain joins TRBV19 and TRBJ2-7; 8 nucleotides match TRBD2. Germline lookup yields CDR1 LNHDA and CDR2 SQIVND (reference sequence). The CDR3 runs 14 residues. CDR3 region: CASSGGLVSYGQYF. For the CDR3, the DNA is TGTGCCAGTAGTGGGGGACTAGTCTCCTACGGGCAGTACTTC.

Only a few counts were recorded for this clonotype. The V and J genes are TRBV7-9 and TRBJ2-7; D unresolved. Germline V lookup: CDR1 SEHNR, CDR2 FQNEAQ (reference sequence). V gave up 2 bases and J gave up 7 bases, with 12 bases separating them. This CDR3 has 13 amino acids. CDR3 sequence: CASSLPGLSEQYF. Written as DNA, the CDR3 is TGTGCCAGCAGCTTACCGGGCTTAAGTGAGCAGTACTTC.

The gene calls are TRBV7-9 and TRBJ2-5; 12 bases are shared with TRBD1. J was trimmed by 4 bases and V by 6 bases; bases with no gene match: 6. This CDR3 region has 15 residues. Germline CDR1 is SEHNR and CDR2 is FQNEAQ (reference sequence). CDR3 DNA sequence: TGTGCCAGCAGTTACCGGGACAGGGGGCCAGAGACCCAGTACTTC. Amino acid sequence: CASSYRDRGPETQYF.

The genes are TRBV25-1 and TRBJ2-1; 8 bases fit TRBD2. The germline V gene encodes CDR1 MGHDK and CDR2 SYGVNS. Trimming removed 5 bases from V and 4 bases from J; junction bases left unmatched: 4. The CDR3 is made up of 14 amino acids. Here the CDR3 DNA reads TGTGCCAGCAGTACGGGACTAGATTACAATGAGCAGTTCTTC. It is translated as CASSTGLDYNEQFF.

The chain links TRBV12-3 or TRBV12-4 to TRBJ1-5, with D tentatively TRBD1 (5 bases). The ends were cut back, 7 bases at V and 7 bases at J, with 17 bases in the middle. The CDR3 covers 14 residues. CDR3 loop: CASTPGGRGQPQHF. The CDR3 DNA follows: TGTGCCAGCACCCCTGGGGGGAGAGGACAGCCCCAGCATTTT.

This clonotype was seen only a few times. CDR3 loop: CASSNPDSLVGNTIYF. The CDR3 DNA reads as TGTGCCAGCAGCAACCCGGACAGTTTGGTTGGAAACACCATATATTTT. This rearrangement joins TRBV7-9 to TRBJ1-3; maybe TRBD1 (6 bases). The germline gives CDR1 SEHNR, CDR2 FQNEAQ (reference sequence). The V end lost 5 bases, the J end lost 3 bases, and 17 bases lay between the germline ends. The CDR3 sequence is 16 residues long.

This clonotype appeared a few times. The J gene is TRBJ2-6, the V gene TRBV11-2; D is undetermined. The CDR3 runs 18 residues. Germline CDR1 is SGHAT and CDR2 is FQNNGV. V lost 0 bases and J 0 bases, leaving 12 bases between the germline ends. As DNA, the CDR3 is TGTGCCAGCAGCTTAGATGTAGGGATCTACTCTGGGGCCAACGTCCTGACTTTC. Encoded protein: CASSLDVGIYSGANVLTF.